The 16 T cell receptor beta chains in this list originate from one sample, sequenced in a study of radiation and T cells in renal cell carcinoma. Sequenced by immunoSEQ multiplex PCR; TCRdb stores in-frame clones only, minus some. The data hold around 170,000 clones, with approximately 90% observed a single time. Time point indicated: blood 4 weeks post-SBRT, at nephrectomy. Indicated treatment: 15 Gy SBRT to primary tumor, nephrectomy 4 weeks later. Sample: blood, taken from a patient whose treatment included radiotherapy and nephrectomy. The receptors come from a woman aged 45-60 years with renal cell carcinoma.

The chain has TRBV5-1 and TRBJ2-7; 10 nucleotides align to TRBD1. Per the germline V gene, CDR1 is SGHRS and CDR2 is YFSETQ. The CDR3 contains 14 residues. V was pared by 0 bases and J by 5 bases, with 2 bases of the junction left unmatched. CDR3 in amino acids: CASSLVTGGNEQYF. Here the CDR3 DNA reads TGCGCCAGCAGCTTGGTGACAGGGGGCAACGAGCAGTACTTC.

J is TRBJ2-7 and V is TRBV6-5, with unresolved D. Trimming took off 5 bases at V and 3 bases at J, with 8 bases between the two ends. The CDR3 runs 12 residues. Germline V lookup: CDR1 MNHEY, CDR2 SVGAGI. The CDR3 spells CASSNPNYEQYF. DNA for the CDR3: TGTGCCAGCAGTAATCCCAACTACGAGCAGTACTTC.

J is TRBJ2-4 and V is TRBV6-5; a possible D gene is TRBD1 (6 bases). This CDR3 has 15 residues. V was cut by 0 bases and J by 6 bases, with 12 bases left in between. The germline CDR1 and CDR2 sequences are MNHEY and SVGAGI. The CDR3 sequence is CASSYSIGGANIQYF. As DNA, the CDR3 is TGTGCCAGCAGTTACTCGATAGGGGGAGCAAACATTCAGTACTTC.

J is TRBJ2-7 and V is TRBV9; 8 bases match TRBD1. Losses at the gene ends were 0 bases for V and 5 bases for J; bases not matched to a gene: 4. The CDR3 has 14 amino acids. Germline V gene data show CDR1 as SGDLS and CDR2 as YYNGEE. Here the CDR3 reads CASSVGWTGNEQYF. DNA for the CDR3: TGTGCCAGCAGCGTAGGTTGGACAGGGAACGAGCAGTACTTC.

The chain uses TRBV5-1 and TRBJ1-1; D not resolved. V gave up 3 bases and J gave up 1 base, with 7 bases separating them. The CDR3 runs to 13 residues. CDR1 and CDR2 from the germline V gene are SGHRS and YFSETQ. DNA of the CDR3: TGCGCCAGCAGCTCCTCTGGGAACACTGAAGCTTTCTTT. Protein product: CASSSSGNTEAFF. The variable domain in full, with the rest retrieved from reference TRBV5-1 and TRBJ1-1, is KAGVTQTPRYLIKTRGQQVTLSCSPISGHRSVSWYQQTPGQGLQFLFEYFSETQRNKGNFPGRFSGRQFSNSRSEMNVSTLELGDSALYLCASSSSGNTEAFFGQGTRLTVV.

This rearrangement joins TRBV18 to TRBJ1-2, with TRBD1 matching 8 bases. CDR1 and CDR2 (germline): KGHSH, LQKENI. This CDR3 has 13 amino acids. V was clipped by 10 bases and J by 5 bases; unmatched bases: 9. The CDR3 DNA is TGTGCCATGACAGGGGACCCTTTGTATGGCTACACCTTC. It is translated as CAMTGDPLYGYTF.

The chain has TRBV11-2 and TRBJ2-7, with TRBD2 matching over 14 bases. The V gene end was trimmed by 5 bases and the J gene end by 0 bases; junction bases not matched to a gene: 6. Germline CDR1 and CDR2: SGHAT and FQNNGV. The CDR3 length is 17 residues. CDR3 bases: TGTGCCAGCAGCCCCAGGACTAGCGGGGGGCGCTCCTACGAGCAGTACTTC. It encodes CASSPRTSGGRSYEQYF. The full variable domain, rest sourced from reference TRBV11-2 and TRBJ2-7, is EAGVAQSPRYKIIEKRQSVAFWCNPISGHATLYWYQQILGQGPKLLIQFQNNGVVDDSQLPKDRFSAERLKGVDSTLKIQPAKLEDSAVYLCASSPRTSGGRSYEQYFGPGTRLTVT.

This clone is a singleton in its sample. The chain is built from TRBV19 and TRBJ1-1; 7 positions agree with TRBD1. Germline V gene lookup returns CDR1 LNHDA and CDR2 SQIVND (reference sequence). The V and J ends lost 8 bases and 1 base, in that order; junction bases with no gene match: 7. This CDR3 comprises 14 residues. This chain's CDR3 is CASGWGQPNTEAFF. The CDR3 DNA is TGTGCCAGTGGGTGGGGACAGCCGAACACTGAAGCTTTCTTT.

V usage is TRBV6-6 and J usage is TRBJ2-3; possibly TRBD2 for D (6 bases). The CDR3 is 14 amino acids. Germline-derived CDR1 and CDR2 are MNHNY and SVGAGI (reference sequence). Trimming removed 2 bases from V and 5 bases from J, with 11 bases in between. CDR3 sequence (DNA): TGTGCCAGCAGTTACAGTTCGGGGGTAGATACGCAGTATTTT. Protein: CASSYSSGVDTQYF.

This chain connects TRBV7-8 to TRBJ2-3; D is undetermined. V was clipped by 5 bases and J by 2 bases, with 8 bases between them. Looked up from germline, CDR1 is SGHVS and CDR2 is FQNEAQ. The CDR3 has 13 amino acids. CDR3 in amino acids: CASSPQPTDTQYF. DNA for the CDR3: TGTGCCAGCAGCCCCCAACCCACAGATACGCAGTATTTT. The whole variable domain, remainder taken from reference TRBV7-8 and TRBJ2-3, is GAGVSQSPRYKVAKRGQDVALRCDPISGHVSLFWYQQALGQGPEFLTYFQNEAQLDKSGLPSDRFFAERPEGSVSTLKIQRTQQEDSAVYLCASSPQPTDTQYFGPGTRLTVL.

This rearrangement joins TRBV11-2 to TRBJ1-1; D is possibly TRBD1 (5 bases). Germline lookup yields CDR1 SGHAT and CDR2 FQNNGV. The V end was cut by 1 base, the J end by 6 bases, with 15 bases between. The CDR3 is 15 amino acids. In DNA, the CDR3 is TGTGCCAGCAGCTTAGTGGGCAGGGCTTGGTCTGAAGCTTTCTTT. Its protein is CASSLVGRAWSEAFF.

V is TRBV7-9 and J is TRBJ2-3; weak D call: TRBD1 (6 bases). V shed 1 base and J shed 5 bases, with 13 bases lying between them. Germline V gene data show CDR1 as SEHNR and CDR2 as FQNEAQ (reference sequence). The CDR3 has 15 residues. CDR3 sequence: CASSLVQGTRDTQYF. The CDR3 DNA sequence: TGTGCCAGCAGCTTAGTTCAGGGGACGAGAGATACGCAGTATTTT. Full variable domain (outside the CDR3, taken from reference TRBV7-9 and TRBJ2-3): DTGVSQNPRHKITKRGQNVTFRCDPISEHNRLYWYRQTLGQGPEFLTYFQNEAQLEKSRLLSDRFSAERPKGSFSTLEIQRTEQGDSAMYLCASSLVQGTRDTQYFGPGTRLTVL.

This clone occurred a few times. The chain has TRBV4-1 and TRBJ2-2; 9 nucleotides agree with TRBD1. CDR1 is MGHRA, CDR2 YSYEKL, per germline. The CDR3 has 13 amino acids. V lost 3 bases, J lost 8 bases, and 1 base stayed unmatched. The CDR3 spells CASSQDRGGELFF. The CDR3 coding sequence is TGCGCCAGCAGCCAGGACAGGGGAGGGGAGCTGTTTTTT.

The chain has TRBV7-3 and TRBJ2-5; possibly TRBD2 for D (6 bases). The CDR3 runs to 16 residues. The V and J ends lost 0 bases and 5 bases respectively, with 16 bases between them. In germline, CDR1 is SGHTA, CDR2 FQGTGA. In DNA, the CDR3 is TGTGCCAGCAGCTTAACGGGCTGGCCAGGGAGGGAGACCCAGTACTTC. It specifies CASSLTGWPGRETQYF.

The chain recombines TRBV7-2 with TRBJ1-1; possibly TRBD1 for D (5 bases). Per the germline V gene, CDR1 is SGHTA and CDR2 is FQGNSA. This CDR3 has 15 amino acids. The V and J ends lost 2 bases and 5 bases respectively, with 15 bases between them. This CDR3 reads CASSLQSGVGTEAFF. The CDR3 bases are TGTGCCAGCAGCTTACAGTCGGGGGTAGGTACTGAAGCTTTCTTT.

This sequence joins TRBV23-1 and TRBJ2-7, with TRBD1 as a possible D gene (6 bases). TRBV23-1 is an ORF, and what it does is uncertain. The CDR3 extends over 17 amino acids. V was pared by 4 bases and J by 3 bases, with 22 bases between. The CDR3: CASSRPPGRQVNYEQYF. The CDR3 DNA follows: TGCGCCAGCAGTCGCCCACCGGGTCGACAGGTGAACTACGAGCAGTACTTC.